This T cell receptor beta chain was captured in a study of blood T cell repertoires in COVID-19. Study-level information: Nucleic acid was either cDNA or gDNA, and it came from T cells, B-cell-depleted T cells, or PBMCs.

V lost 4 bases, J lost 4 bases, and 15 bases lay in between. The CDR3 consists of 15 residues. Looked up from germline, CDR1 is SGHNT and CDR2 is YYREEE (reference sequence). Here immunoSEQ multiplex PCR was the method, and the copy in TCRdb shows in-frame clones only, minus some. Among under 200,000 clones listed, approximately 87% were seen once. The V gene is TRBV5-4, the J gene TRBJ2-1; no clear D. Material: peripheral blood. The sequence was collected from a woman aged 70-85 years with COVID-19, enrolled during active disease. The CDR3 protein is CASSPSQSFYNEQFF. CDR3 coding DNA: TGTGCCAGCAGCCCCAGTCAGTCATTTTACAATGAGCAGTTCTTC.